The text below deals with one T cell receptor beta chain. Antigen unknown. The germline gives CDR1 GTSNPN, CDR2 SVGIG (reference sequence). The CDR3 runs 12 residues. V lost 4 bases and J 7 bases, leaving 10 bases between the germline ends. These data are taken from a study of shared clonotypes between healthy human individuals. The overall study: Each donor's CD4 naive and CD4 memory cells filled three plates apiece, CD8 naive two, and CD8 memory one. Broader study findings: Sharing across four donors was seen in roughly 5% of naive CD4 clonotypes.

On sorted subsets, replicate PCRs used 150 to 250 ng DNA, or roughly 30,000 T cell genomes. Produced via immunoSEQ multiplex PCR; TCRdb's table is partial and in-frame only. The sample shows about 1.1 million clones, 70% to 80% of them seen only once. The rearrangement uses TRBV30 and TRBJ2-2; perhaps TRBD1 as D (5 bases). The clonotype comes from a man aged 18 to 29 in good health. Some clones in this sample may be carry-over from other donors' samples. Sequenced: memory CD4+ T cells from PBMCs. Specified subset: CD45RA-negative fraction. The CDR3 DNA reads as TGTGCCTGGATCAGGGTAGGCGGGGAGCTGTTTTTT. It encodes CAWIRVGGELFF.